Listed below are T cell receptor beta chains from one sample, sequenced in a study of neurological immune-mediated disorders. TCRdb re-called the 5' RACE reads with MiXCR, one entry per CDR3 protein. Of approximately 100,000 distinct CDR3 sequences in the sample, 3% to 4.5% are singletons; the top ten hold just under 3%. The specimen sequenced was PBMCs. Every receptor here comes from a woman in her fifties or sixties with multiple sclerosis. CDR3s include the opening cysteine and the closing phenylalanine or tryptophan. A D gene is named only where the DNA matches it firmly. Clone size is shown for a subset of rows, as once, few, many or a class of expanded clone.

TRBJ2-7 TRBV18 many TRBD1 TGTGCCAGCTCACCACCGGCTAGGGGGCCCAACGAGCAGTACTTC CASSPPARGPNEQYF
TRBJ2-7 TRBV2 many . TGTGCCAGCAGTGGGTGGCAGGGGCTTACCGAGCAGTACTTC CASSGWQGLTEQYF
TRBJ2-4 TRBV20-1 many . TGCAGTGCTAGAGATAACAGGGTAGAGGCAAACATTCAGTACTTC CSARDNRVEANIQYF
TRBJ1-2 TRBV20-1 many TRBD1 TGCAGTGCCCCCGGGACAGGGGGCGCGTGGGGCTACACCTTC CSAPGTGGAWGYTF
TRBJ2-3 TRBV5-1 few . TGCGCCAGCAGCTTGGGACCGGGAGCAGATACGCAGTATTTT CASSLGPGADTQYF
TRBJ1-5 TRBV20-1 many . TGCAGTGCTAGTTGGCAGGGCTACAATCAGCCCCAGCATTTT CSASWQGYNQPQHF
TRBJ1-1 TRBV4-3 . . TGCGCCAGCAGCCCCGACAGCCTACTGAACACTGAAGCTTTCTTT CASSPDSLLNTEAFF
TRBJ1-2 TRBV7-2 many . TGTGCCAGCAGCTTTCTTAGGGTTGGGGATGGCTACACCTTC CASSFLRVGDGYTF
TRBJ1-5 TRBV24-1 many TRBD1 TGTGCCACCAGTGATCGGACAGGGCGTCAGCCCCAGCATTTT CATSDRTGRQPQHF
TRBJ2-3 TRBV4-2 many TRBD2 TGTGCCAGCAGCCAAGTCCTCGCTAGCGGAACGGATACGCAGTATTTT CASSQVLASGTDTQYF
TRBJ2-3 TRBV20-1 many . TGCAGTGCCCTGCCGGACTCCTTGTCCACAGATACGCAGTATTTT CSALPDSLSTDTQYF
TRBJ2-3 TRBV5-1 many . TGCGCCAGCAGCCCCGGGCAGCTACGCCTCACGTCTAGCACAGATACGCAGTATTTT CASSPGQLRLTSSTDTQYF
TRBJ1-6 TRBV12-3/TRBV12-4 . TRBD1 TGTGCCAGCACCCGACAGGGCTGGCGATCAACCCTCAACTTT CASTRQGWRSTLNF
TRBJ2-3 TRBV27 many . TGTGCCAGTAAGGAGCTGGGGAACCGAGATACGCAGTATTTT CASKELGNRDTQYF
TRBJ2-1 TRBV19 . TRBD1 TGTGCCAGTAGTCCATGGGGACAGGTAGTCGATGAGCAGTTCTTC CASSPWGQVVDEQFF
TRBJ2-7 TRBV15 many . TGTGCCACCAGCAGAGATCCGCCAGGAACCTACGAGCAGTACTTC CATSRDPPGTYEQYF
TRBJ2-1 TRBV14 . . TGTGCCAGCAGCCCGTACGTGGTAAGGGGCGATGAGCAGTTCTTC CASSPYVVRGDEQFF
TRBJ2-4 TRBV7-8 many TRBD2 TGTGCCAGCAGTTGGGCTAGCGGAGTAGCCAAAAACATTCAGTACTTC CASSWASGVAKNIQYF